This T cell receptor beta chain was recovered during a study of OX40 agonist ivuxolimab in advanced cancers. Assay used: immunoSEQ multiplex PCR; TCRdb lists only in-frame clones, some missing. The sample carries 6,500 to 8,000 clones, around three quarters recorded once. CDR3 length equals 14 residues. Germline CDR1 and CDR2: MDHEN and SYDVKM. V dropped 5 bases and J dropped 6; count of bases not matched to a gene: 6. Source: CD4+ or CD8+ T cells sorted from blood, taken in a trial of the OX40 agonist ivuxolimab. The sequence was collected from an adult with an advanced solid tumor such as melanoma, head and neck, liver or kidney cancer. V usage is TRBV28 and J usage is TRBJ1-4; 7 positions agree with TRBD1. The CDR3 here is CASSPDRVDEKLFF. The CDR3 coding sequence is TGTGCCAGCAGTCCTGACAGGGTGGATGAAAAACTGTTTTTT.